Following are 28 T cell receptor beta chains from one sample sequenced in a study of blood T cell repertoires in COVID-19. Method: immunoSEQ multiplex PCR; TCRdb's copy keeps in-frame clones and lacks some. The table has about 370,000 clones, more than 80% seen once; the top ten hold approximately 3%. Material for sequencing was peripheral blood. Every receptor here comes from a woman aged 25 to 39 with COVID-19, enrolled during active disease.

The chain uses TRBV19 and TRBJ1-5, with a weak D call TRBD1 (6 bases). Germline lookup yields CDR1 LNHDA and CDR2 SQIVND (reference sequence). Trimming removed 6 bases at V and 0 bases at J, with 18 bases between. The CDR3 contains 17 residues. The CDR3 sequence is CASRSRTATHSNQPQHF. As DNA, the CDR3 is TGTGCCAGTAGATCCCGGACAGCTACCCATAGCAATCAGCCCCAGCATTTT.

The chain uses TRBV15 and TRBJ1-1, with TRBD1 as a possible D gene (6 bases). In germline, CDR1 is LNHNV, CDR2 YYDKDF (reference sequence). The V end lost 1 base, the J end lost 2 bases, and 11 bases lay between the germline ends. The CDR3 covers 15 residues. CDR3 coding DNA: TGTGCCACCAGCAGAGTAGGACAGCTAAACACTGAAGCTTTCTTT. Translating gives CATSRVGQLNTEAFF.

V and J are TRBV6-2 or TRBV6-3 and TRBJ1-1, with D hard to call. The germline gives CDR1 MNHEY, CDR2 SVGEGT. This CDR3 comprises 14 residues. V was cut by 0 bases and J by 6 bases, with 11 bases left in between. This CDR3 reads CASSYSGSRAEAFF. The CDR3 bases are TGTGCCAGCAGTTACTCTGGTTCACGCGCTGAAGCTTTCTTT.

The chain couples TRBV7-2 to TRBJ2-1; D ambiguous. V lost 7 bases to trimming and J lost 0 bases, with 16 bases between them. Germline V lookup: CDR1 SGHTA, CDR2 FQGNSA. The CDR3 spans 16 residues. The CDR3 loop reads CASITHAVSSYNEQFF. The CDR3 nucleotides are TGTGCCAGCATCACCCACGCGGTAAGCTCCTACAATGAGCAGTTCTTC.

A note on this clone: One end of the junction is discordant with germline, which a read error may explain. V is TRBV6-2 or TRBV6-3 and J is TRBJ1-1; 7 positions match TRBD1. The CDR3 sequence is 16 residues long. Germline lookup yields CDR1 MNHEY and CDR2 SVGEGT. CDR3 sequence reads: CASNYPGQPLGTEAFF. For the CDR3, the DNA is TGTGCCAGCAATTACCCGGGACAGCCCTTAGGGACTGAAGCTTTCTTT.

CDR3 loop: CASSIVGGRAPSGELFF. The CDR3 bases are TGTGCCAGTAGTATCGTTGGCGGGAGGGCCCCTTCCGGGGAGCTGTTTTTT. This chain connects TRBV19 to TRBJ2-2, with 9 positions matching TRBD2. Germline assignment: CDR1 LNHDA and CDR2 SQIVND (reference sequence). V lost 3 bases and J lost 6; bases outside the gene matches: 11. The CDR3 has 17 residues.

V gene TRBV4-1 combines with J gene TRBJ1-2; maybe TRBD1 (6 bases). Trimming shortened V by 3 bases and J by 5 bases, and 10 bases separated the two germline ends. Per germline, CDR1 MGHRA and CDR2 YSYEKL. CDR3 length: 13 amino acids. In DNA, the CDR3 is TGCGCCAGCAGCCAGACAGGAATTTATGGCTACACCTTC. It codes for CASSQTGIYGYTF.

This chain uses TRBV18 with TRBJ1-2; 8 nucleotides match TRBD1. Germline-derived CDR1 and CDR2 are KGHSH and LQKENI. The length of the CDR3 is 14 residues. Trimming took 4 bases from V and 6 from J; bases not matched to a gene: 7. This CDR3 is CASSLRTGPDGYTF. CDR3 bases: TGTGCCAGCTCACTAAGGACAGGGCCGGATGGCTACACCTTC.

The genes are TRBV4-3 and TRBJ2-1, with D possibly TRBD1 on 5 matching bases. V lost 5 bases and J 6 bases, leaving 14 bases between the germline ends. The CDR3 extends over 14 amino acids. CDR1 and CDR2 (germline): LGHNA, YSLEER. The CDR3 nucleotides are TGCGCCAGCAGCTTCAACGCAGGGTTCAATGAGCAGTTCTTC. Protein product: CASSFNAGFNEQFF.

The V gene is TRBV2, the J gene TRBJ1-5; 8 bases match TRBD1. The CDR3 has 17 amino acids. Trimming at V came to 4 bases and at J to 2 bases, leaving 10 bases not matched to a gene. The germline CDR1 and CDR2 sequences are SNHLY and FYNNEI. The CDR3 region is CASSVGQGLKGNQPQHF. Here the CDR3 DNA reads TGTGCCAGCAGTGTAGGACAGGGTCTTAAGGGCAATCAGCCCCAGCATTTT. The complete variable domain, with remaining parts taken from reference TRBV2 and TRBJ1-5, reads EPEVTQTPSHQVTQMGQEVILRCVPISNHLYFYWYRQILGQKVEFLVSFYNNEISEKSEIFDDQFSVERPDGSNFTLKIRSTKLEDSAMYFCASSVGQGLKGNQPQHFGDGTRLSIL.

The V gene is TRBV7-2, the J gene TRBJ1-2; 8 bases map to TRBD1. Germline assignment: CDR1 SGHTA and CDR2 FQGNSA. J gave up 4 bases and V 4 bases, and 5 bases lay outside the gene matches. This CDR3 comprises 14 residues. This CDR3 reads CASSSSGGPYGYTF. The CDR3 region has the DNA TGTGCCAGCAGCTCTTCAGGGGGCCCCTATGGCTACACCTTC.

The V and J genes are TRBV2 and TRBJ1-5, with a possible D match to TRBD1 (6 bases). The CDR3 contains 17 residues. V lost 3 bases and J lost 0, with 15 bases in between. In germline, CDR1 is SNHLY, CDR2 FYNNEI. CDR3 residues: CASSDTDSLYSNQPQHF. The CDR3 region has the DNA TGTGCCAGCAGTGACACGGACAGCCTATATAGCAATCAGCCCCAGCATTTT.

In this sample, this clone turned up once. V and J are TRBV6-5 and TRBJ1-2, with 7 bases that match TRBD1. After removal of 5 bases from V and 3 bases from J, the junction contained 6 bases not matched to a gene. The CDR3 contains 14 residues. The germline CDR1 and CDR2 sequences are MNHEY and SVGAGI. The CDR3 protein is CASSPTGAYYGYTF. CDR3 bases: TGTGCCAGCAGTCCCACAGGGGCTTACTATGGCTACACCTTC.

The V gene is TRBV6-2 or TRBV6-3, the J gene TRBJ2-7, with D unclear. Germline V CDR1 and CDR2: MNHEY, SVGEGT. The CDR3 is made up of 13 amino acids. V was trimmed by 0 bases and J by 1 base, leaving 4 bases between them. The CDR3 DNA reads TGTGCCAGCAGTTACTCTCTATCCTACGAGCAGTACGTC. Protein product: CASSYSLSYEQYV.

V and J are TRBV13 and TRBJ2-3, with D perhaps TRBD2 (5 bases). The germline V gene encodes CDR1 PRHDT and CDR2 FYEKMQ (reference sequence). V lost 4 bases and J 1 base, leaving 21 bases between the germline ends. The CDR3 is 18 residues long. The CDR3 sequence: CASSSTRNLAGGTDTQYF. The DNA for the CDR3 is TGTGCCAGCAGCTCCACCCGGAACCTAGCAGGCGGCACAGATACGCAGTATTTT.

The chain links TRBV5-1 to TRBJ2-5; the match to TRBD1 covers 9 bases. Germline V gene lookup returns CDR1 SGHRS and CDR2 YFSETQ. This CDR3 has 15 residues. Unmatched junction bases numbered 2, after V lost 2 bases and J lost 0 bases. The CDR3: CASSFGTGYQETQYF. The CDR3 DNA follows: TGCGCCAGCAGCTTCGGGACAGGGTACCAAGAGACCCAGTACTTC.

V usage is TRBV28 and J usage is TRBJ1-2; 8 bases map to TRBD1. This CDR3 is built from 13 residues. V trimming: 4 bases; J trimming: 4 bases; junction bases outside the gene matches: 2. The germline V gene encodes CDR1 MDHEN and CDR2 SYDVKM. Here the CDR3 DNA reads TGTGCCAGCAGTTGGACAGGGCCCTATGGCTACACCTTC. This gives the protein CASSWTGPYGYTF.

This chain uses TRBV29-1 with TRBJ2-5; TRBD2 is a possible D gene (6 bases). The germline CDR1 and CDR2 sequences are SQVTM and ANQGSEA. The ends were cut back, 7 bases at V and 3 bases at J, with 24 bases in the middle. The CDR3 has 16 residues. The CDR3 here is CSAGGSTRRGKETQYF. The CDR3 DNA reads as TGCAGCGCCGGGGGTTCTACAAGGAGAGGCAAAGAGACCCAGTACTTC.

The DNA for the CDR3 is TGTGCCAGCTCACCGAGAACTAGCGGGAGTACCTACAATGAGCAGTTCTTC. Translating it yields CASSPRTSGSTYNEQFF. This rearrangement joins TRBV18 to TRBJ2-1; 11 nucleotides line up with TRBD2. J gave up 2 bases and V 3 bases, and 6 bases lay outside the gene matches. CDR1 KGHSH and CDR2 LQKENI come from the germline V gene. CDR3 length: 17 amino acids.

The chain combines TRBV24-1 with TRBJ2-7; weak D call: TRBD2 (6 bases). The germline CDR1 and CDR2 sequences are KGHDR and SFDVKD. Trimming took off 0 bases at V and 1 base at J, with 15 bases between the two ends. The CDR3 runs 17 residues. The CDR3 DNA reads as TGTGCCACCAGTGATTTGTCATCGGGAGTTATATCCTACGAGCAGTACGTC. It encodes CATSDLSSGVISYEQYV.

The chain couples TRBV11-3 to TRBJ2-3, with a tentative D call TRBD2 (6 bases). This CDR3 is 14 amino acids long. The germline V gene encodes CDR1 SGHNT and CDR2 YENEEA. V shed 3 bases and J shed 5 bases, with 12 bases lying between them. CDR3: CASSLTGGKDTQYF. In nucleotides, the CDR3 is TGTGCCAGCAGCTTGACCGGGGGAAAAGATACGCAGTATTTT. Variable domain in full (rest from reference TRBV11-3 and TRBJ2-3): EAGVVQSPRYKIIEKKQPVAFWCNPISGHNTLYWYLQNLGQGPELLIRYENEEAVDDSQLPKDRFSAERLKGVDSTLKIQPAELGDSAVYLCASSLTGGKDTQYFGPGTRLTVL.

The CDR3 spells CASSLGTGGSTEAFF. The DNA for the CDR3 is TGTGCCAGCAGCTTAGGCACAGGGGGTAGCACTGAAGCTTTCTTT. The genes are TRBV13 and TRBJ1-1; 8 bases map to TRBD1. Trimming at V came to 0 bases and at J to 4 bases, leaving 4 bases not matched to a gene. Germline values: CDR1 PRHDT, CDR2 FYEKMQ (reference sequence). The CDR3 is made up of 15 amino acids. The full variable domain, with the rest looked up from reference TRBV13 and TRBJ1-1, is AAGVIQSPRHLIKEKRETATLKCYPIPRHDTVYWYQQGPGQDPQFLISFYEKMQSDKGSIPDRFSAQQFSDYHSELNMSSLELGDSALYFCASSLGTGGSTEAFFGQGTRLTVV.

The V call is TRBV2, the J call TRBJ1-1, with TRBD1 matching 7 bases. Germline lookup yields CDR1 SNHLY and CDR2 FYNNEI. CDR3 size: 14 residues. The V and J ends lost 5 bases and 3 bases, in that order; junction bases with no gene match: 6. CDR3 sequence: CASSSRDRYTEAFF. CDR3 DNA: TGTGCCAGCAGTTCTCGGGACAGATACACTGAAGCTTTCTTT.

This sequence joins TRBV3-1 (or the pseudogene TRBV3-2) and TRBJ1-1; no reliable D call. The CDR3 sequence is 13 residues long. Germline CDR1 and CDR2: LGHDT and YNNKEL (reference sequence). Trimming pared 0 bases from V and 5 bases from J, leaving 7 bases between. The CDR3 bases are TGTGCCAGCAGCCAAGATGGAGGGACTGAAGCTTTCTTT. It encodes CASSQDGGTEAFF.

CDR3 in DNA: TGTGCCAGCAGCAATCCGGGACAGGGGTTAGCCAAAAACATTCAGTACTTC. Amino acid sequence: CASSNPGQGLAKNIQYF. The genes are TRBV27 and TRBJ2-4; the match to TRBD1 covers 10 bases. The V and J ends lost 6 bases and 0 bases, in that order; junction bases with no gene match: 8. CDR3 length: 17 amino acids. Germline V gene sequence: CDR1 MNHEY, CDR2 SMNVEV (reference sequence).

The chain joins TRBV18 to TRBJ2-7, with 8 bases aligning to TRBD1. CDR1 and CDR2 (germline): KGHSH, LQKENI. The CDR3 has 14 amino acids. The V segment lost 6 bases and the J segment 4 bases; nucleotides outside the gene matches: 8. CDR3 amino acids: CASSPTGGRYEQYF. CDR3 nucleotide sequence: TGTGCCAGCTCCCCAACAGGGGGGCGATACGAGCAGTACTTC.

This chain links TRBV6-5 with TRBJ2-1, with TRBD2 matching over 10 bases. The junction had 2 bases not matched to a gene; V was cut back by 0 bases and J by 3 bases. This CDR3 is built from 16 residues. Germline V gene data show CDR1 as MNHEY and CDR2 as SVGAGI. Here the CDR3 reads CASSYSGTSDYNEQFF. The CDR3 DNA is TGTGCCAGCAGTTACTCCGGGACTAGCGACTACAATGAGCAGTTCTTC.

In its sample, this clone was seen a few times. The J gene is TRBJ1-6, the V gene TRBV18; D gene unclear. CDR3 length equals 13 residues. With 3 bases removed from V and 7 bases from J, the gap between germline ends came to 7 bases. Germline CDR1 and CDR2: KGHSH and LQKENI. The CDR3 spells CASSPDSNSPLHF. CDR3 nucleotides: TGTGCCAGCTCACCCGACTCAAATTCACCCCTCCACTTT.